These T cell receptor beta chains were read from a single sample in a study of early stage breast cancer tumors. Libraries were prepared by immunoSEQ multiplex PCR; TCRdb keeps only in-frame clonotypes and omits some of them. The sample consists of about 46,000 clones, about three quarters of them appearing once. Sequenced: blood. The origin of the receptors is a person in their forties with breast cancer. CDR3s include the opening cysteine and the closing phenylalanine or tryptophan. The order of the fields is V gene, clone size, J gene, D gene, CDR3 DNA, CDR3 protein. A D gene is named only where the DNA matches it firmly. A clone size is listed for some rows: how often the clone was seen (once, few, many), or a class if it is expanded.

TRBV15	-	TRBJ2-7	-	TGTGCCACCAGCAGAGGGGGAGGCGGGATTGACGAGCAGTACTTC	CATSRGGGGIDEQYF
TRBV5-1	-	TRBJ2-3	TRBD2	TGCGCCAGCAGCCCAGCTGGGAGGGCCATGGGAGATACGCAGTATTTT	CASSPAGRAMGDTQYF
TRBV27	-	TRBJ2-5	-	TGTGCCAGCAGTTATCAAGAGACCCAGTACTTC	CASSYQETQYF
TRBV10-3	-	TRBJ2-1	-	TGTGCCATCAGTGAAGGATCAGACGTGAGGTTCTTC	CAISEGSDVRFF
TRBV21-1	-	TRBJ2-6	-	TGTGCCAGCAGGGGGGACGGAAACAACCACTCTGGGGCCAACGTCCTGACTTTC	CASRGDGNNHSGANVLTF
TRBV19	-	TRBJ1-2	-	TGTGCCAGTAGTATAGGGACAAAAAGGACGGGCTACACCTTC	CASSIGTKRTGYTF
TRBV30	-	TRBJ1-1	-	TGTGCCTGGGGCCCCGGCAGGCCCGAAGCTTTCTTT	CAWGPGRPEAFF
TRBV6-5	-	TRBJ1-1	-	TGTGCCAGCAGCCCCCCTCGGCAGGGGAAGCCTGAAGCTTTCTTT	CASSPPRQGKPEAFF
TRBV30	-	TRBJ2-3	TRBD2	TGTGCCTCCACCCCCCCACTAGCGGGAGGTGATGGCACAGATACGCAGTATTTT	CASTPPLAGGDGTDTQYF
TRBV25-1	-	TRBJ2-5	-	TGTGCCAGCAGTGATCCCTTTGGCTGGAAGCAAGAGACCCAGTACTTC	CASSDPFGWKQETQYF
TRBV21-1	-	TRBJ1-1	-	TGTGCCAGCAGCAAAATTGGGACATATGGGACTGAAGCTTTCTTT	CASSKIGTYGTEAFF
TRBV7-9	-	TRBJ2-7	-	TGTGCCAGCAGCTTGAACAGGCCGATCTACGAGCAGTACTTC	CASSLNRPIYEQYF
TRBV10-2	-	TRBJ1-2	TRBD1	TGCGCCAGCAATCCGGGACAGGGGGCCCGCTATGGCTACACCTTC	CASNPGQGARYGYTF
TRBV19	-	TRBJ1-5	-	TGTGCCAGTAGTCTCGGCACTTGGAGCAATCAGCCCCAGCATTTT	CASSLGTWSNQPQHF
TRBV5-1	-	TRBJ2-3	TRBD2	TGCGCCAGCAGCTTGGGACGGACTAGCGGGAGCACAGATACGCAGTATTTT	CASSLGRTSGSTDTQYF
TRBV5-8	-	TRBJ2-7	-	TGTGCCAGCAGCTTGGCGGGAGAGGGGTACGAGCAGTACTTC	CASSLAGEGYEQYF
TRBV19	once	TRBJ2-3	-	TGTGCCAGTGCCGAGGCAGATACGCAGTATTTT	CASAEADTQYF
TRBV15	-	TRBJ2-5	TRBD2	TGTGCCACCAAGCCAGAACCCGGGGGGACGGAGACCCAGTACTTC	CATKPEPGGTETQYF
TRBV5-1	once	TRBJ2-6	-	TGCGCCAGCAGCATGACGGGAGGGGCCAACGTCCTGACTTTC	CASSMTGGANVLTF
TRBV15	-	TRBJ1-1	-	TGTGCCACCAGCAGAGACGGACGGTTGAACACTGAAGCTTTCTTT	CATSRDGRLNTEAFF
TRBV2	-	TRBJ1-4	-	TGTGCCAGCAGGAAAACGACACGAACTAATGAAAAACTGTTTTTT	CASRKTTRTNEKLFF
TRBV7-2	-	TRBJ1-3	TRBD1	TGTGCCAGCAGCTTACTGGGAACAGGGGTGACTGGAAACACCATATATTTT	CASSLLGTGVTGNTIYF
TRBV6-1	-	TRBJ1-2	TRBD1	TGTGCCAGCAGTGTCCTGACAGGGGAGAGCTATGGCTACACCTTC	CASSVLTGESYGYTF
TRBV7-9	-	TRBJ1-6	-	TGTGCCAGCAGCTTAGAATACTCACCCCTCCACTTT	CASSLEYSPLHF
TRBV6-6	-	TRBJ2-7	TRBD1	TGTGCCAGCAGCTGGGGACAGGGAGCCTACGAGCAGTACTTC	CASSWGQGAYEQYF
TRBV18	-	TRBJ1-3	-	TGTGCCAGCTTTGGACTAGTGGGCTCCCACACCATATATTTT	CASFGLVGSHTIYF
TRBV6-1	-	TRBJ2-1	-	TGTGCCAGCAGTTCCCACCGGCCCCCCTACAATGAGCAGTTCTTC	CASSSHRPPYNEQFF
TRBV5-1	-	TRBJ2-2	TRBD1	TGCGCCAGCAGCCCGGAGTGGACAGGGGGCACCGGGGAGCTGTTTTTT	CASSPEWTGGTGELFF
TRBV7-9	few	TRBJ1-1	-	TGTGCCAGCAGCCTTAGGGGATTTGAAGCTTTCTTT	CASSLRGFEAFF
TRBV5-1	-	TRBJ2-7	TRBD2	TGCGCCAGCAGCCGCGGACTAGCGGGAGGCTCCTCCTACGAGCAGTACTTC	CASSRGLAGGSSYEQYF
TRBV7-9	once	TRBJ2-7	-	TGTGCCAGCAGCACGCTTGACAGCTACGAGCAGTACTTC	CASSTLDSYEQYF
TRBV7-2	-	TRBJ2-3	-	TGTGCCAGCAGCTTCGAGCGGGGCACAGATACGCAGTATTTT	CASSFERGTDTQYF
TRBV29-1	-	TRBJ2-3	TRBD2	TGCAGCGCATTTCTGGGGACTAGCGGTTCTCCAACGGCAGATACGCAGTATTTT	CSAFLGTSGSPTADTQYF
TRBV19	-	TRBJ1-5	-	TGTGCCAGTAGTATCAGACAGGCAGATCAGCCCCAGCATTTT	CASSIRQADQPQHF
TRBV4-1	many	TRBJ2-1	-	TGCGCCAGCAGCCAAGATCCCGTAAGTGGCGATGAGCAGTTCTTC	CASSQDPVSGDEQFF
TRBV28	-	TRBJ1-1	-	TGTGCCAGCAGTTTACGAGGGGCAGCTTTCTTT	CASSLRGAAFF
TRBV11-3	once	TRBJ2-5	-	TGTGCCAGCAGCTTTAACAGGATCACACAAGAGACCCAGTACTTC	CASSFNRITQETQYF
TRBV6-5	few	TRBJ2-7	-	TGTGCCAGCAGTTACGGAGCTAGGAACTACGAGCAGTACTTC	CASSYGARNYEQYF
TRBV10-1	-	TRBJ1-1	-	TGCGCCAGCAGTGAGTCCCGGGCCACTGAAGCTTTCTTT	CASSESRATEAFF
TRBV4-2	-	TRBJ2-5	TRBD2	TGTGCCAGCAGCCAAGGGACTAGCGGAGAGACCCAGTACTTC	CASSQGTSGETQYF
TRBV7-2	-	TRBJ1-5	-	TGTGCCAGCAGCTTAGACGGTCAGCCCCAGCATTTT	CASSLDGQPQHF
TRBV6-6	-	TRBJ1-5	TRBD1	TGTGCCAGCAGTTCACGGACAGGGGGCAATCAGCCCCAGCATTTT	CASSSRTGGNQPQHF
TRBV6-7	-	TRBJ2-7	TRBD2	TGTGCCATCCACCCCGGGGGGGGCGAGCAGTACTTC	CAIHPGGGEQYF
TRBV27	-	TRBJ2-7	TRBD1	TGTGCCAGCTTCGACAGGGCCTACGAGCAGTACTTC	CASFDRAYEQYF
TRBV7-6	-	TRBJ2-1	TRBD1	TGTGCCAGCAGCTCGACAGGGAACTCCTACAATGAGCAGTTCTTC	CASSSTGNSYNEQFF
TRBV6-5	-	TRBJ2-7	-	TGTGCCAGCAGCCCCGAGGTGAGATTCTACGAGCAGTACTTC	CASSPEVRFYEQYF
TRBV7-8	-	TRBJ2-7	-	TGTGCCAGCACCTTGGGGGCGGGTGGCACCTACGAGCAGTACTTC	CASTLGAGGTYEQYF
TRBV30	-	TRBJ2-7	-	TGTGCCTGGAGTGCAGAGTTTAAAGTGATGGGCGAGCAGTACTTC	CAWSAEFKVMGEQYF
TRBV4-1	-	TRBJ2-3	TRBD2	TGCGCCAGCAGCCGCGGACTAGGAGCAGATACGCAGTATTTT	CASSRGLGADTQYF
TRBV19	-	TRBJ2-2	-	TGTGCCAGTAGGGTAGGGGTCACCGGGGAGCTGTTTTTT	CASRVGVTGELFF
TRBV12-5	-	TRBJ2-1	TRBD1	TGTGCTAGTGGGAGGACAGGGTCCCACAATGAGCAGTTCTTC	CASGRTGSHNEQFF
TRBV30	-	TRBJ2-7	TRBD1	TGTGCCTGGGGTTCCGGGACAGGGGGATACGAGCAGTACTTC	CAWGSGTGGYEQYF
TRBV11-3	few	TRBJ1-1	-	TGTGCCAGCAGCTTAGGGGCCGACGAAGCTTTCTTT	CASSLGADEAFF
TRBV10-1	-	TRBJ1-3	-	TGCGCCAGCAGTGGCAGGCGGGACTCTGGAAACACCATATATTTT	CASSGRRDSGNTIYF
TRBV9	once	TRBJ2-3	TRBD2	TGTGCCAGCAGCGTAGGGCTAGCGGGATTCGCAGATACGCAGTATTTT	CASSVGLAGFADTQYF
TRBV5-1	-	TRBJ1-1	-	TGCGCCAGCAGCTTGCAGGGCGGACTGAACACTGAAGCTTTCTTT	CASSLQGGLNTEAFF
TRBV19	-	TRBJ2-4	-	TGTGCCAGTAGTATAGCCCAGGGGAACATTCAGTACTTC	CASSIAQGNIQYF
TRBV6-6	-	TRBJ2-7	-	TGTGCCAGCAGTTACTCGGCGGGGTACTACGAGCAGTACTTC	CASSYSAGYYEQYF
TRBV19	-	TRBJ2-7	-	TGTGCCAGTAGTATAAGTTTCTCCTACGAGCAGTACTTC	CASSISFSYEQYF
TRBV5-5	-	TRBJ2-7	-	TGTGCCAGCAGTCCTGGGGTGGCAGCCTACTACTACGAGCAGTACTTC	CASSPGVAAYYYEQYF